These 27 T cell receptor beta chains were sequenced from one sample in a study of blood T cell repertoires in COVID-19. TCRdb's copy holds only in-frame clones and misses some; the assay was immunoSEQ multiplex PCR. Of around 150,000 clones detected, 70% to 90% appear once; the ten largest clones hold 1% to 1.2%. The material sequenced was peripheral blood. The source of these receptors is a man in his forties with acute or convalescent COVID-19.

The rearrangement joins TRBV28 to TRBJ1-2; D ambiguous. Germline V lookup: CDR1 MDHEN, CDR2 SYDVKM. This CDR3 has 14 residues. Deletions cut 7 bases from V and 10 bases from J, with 22 bases between. This chain's CDR3 is CASTAPGLPFTYTF. The CDR3 DNA reads TGTGCCAGCACCGCCCCCGGACTCCCTTTTACCTACACCTTC.

The chain employs TRBV6-5 and TRBJ2-2; no reliable D call. This CDR3 spans 15 amino acids. Between the trimmed V and J ends, which lost 6 bases and 6 bases, there was a span of 17 bases. Germline assignment: CDR1 MNHEY and CDR2 SVGAGI. CDR3 sequence: CASSNADIRAGELFF. The CDR3 DNA sequence: TGTGCCAGCAGCAATGCGGATATTCGGGCCGGGGAGCTGTTTTTT.

This clone was found a few times. The chain recombines TRBV20-1 with TRBJ1-2, with D tentatively TRBD1 (5 bases). Trimming left V 3 bases short and J 8 bases short, with 19 bases between. Germline CDR1 DFQATT, CDR2 SNEGSKA (reference sequence). The CDR3 extends over 14 amino acids. DNA of the CDR3: TGCAGTGCTAGTCTCTCCCAGGGCCCTCGGGGCTACACCTTC. Translating gives CSASLSQGPRGYTF.

J is TRBJ1-4 and V is TRBV7-2; the D is unclear. In germline, CDR1 is SGHTA, CDR2 FQGNSA. V lost 0 bases, J lost 4 bases, and 9 bases lay in between. This CDR3 is built from 15 residues. The CDR3 bases are TGTGCCAGCAGCTTAGCCTCCCAGATTAATGAAAAACTGTTTTTT. Translating gives CASSLASQINEKLFF.

The CDR3 nucleotides read TGTGCCACCAGCAGAGATAATACGGCAACTAATGAAAAACTGTTTTTT. Protein: CATSRDNTATNEKLFF. The V call is TRBV15, the J call TRBJ1-4; D not certain. Trimming shortened V by 0 bases and J by 0 bases, and 8 bases separated the two germline ends. Germline V gene lookup returns CDR1 LNHNV and CDR2 YYDKDF (reference sequence). The CDR3 has 16 amino acids.

This chain connects TRBV13 to TRBJ2-7; TRBD2 matches 15 bases. Germline V gene sequence: CDR1 PRHDT, CDR2 FYEKMQ (reference sequence). This CDR3 is 19 amino acids long. V lost 5 bases to trimming and J lost 2 bases; unmatched junction nucleotides: 13. CDR3 DNA: TGTGCCAGCAGCCTGAGACCGGGACTAGCGGGGGGTTTCACCTACGAGCAGTACTTC. Translation gives CASSLRPGLAGGFTYEQYF.

The chain couples TRBV30 to TRBJ1-1; TRBD1 aligns across 7 bases. The CDR3 is made up of 15 amino acids. In germline, CDR1 is GTSNPN, CDR2 SVGIG (reference sequence). Trimming at V came to 4 bases and at J to 4 bases, leaving 12 bases not matched to a gene. The CDR3, as DNA: TGTGCCTGGATGCGACAGGGAATGGGCGGCACTGAAGCTTTCTTT. Protein product: CAWMRQGMGGTEAFF.

Only one count was recorded for this clone. CDR3 nucleotide sequence: TGTGCCACCAGCCGGGGATCCACTAATGAAAAACTGTTTTTT. This translates into CATSRGSTNEKLFF. The rearrangement uses TRBV15 and TRBJ1-4; D unclear. The CDR3 runs to 14 residues. V was cut by 5 bases and J by 2 bases, with 9 bases left in between. Germline V gene lookup returns CDR1 LNHNV and CDR2 YYDKDF (reference sequence).

The gene calls are TRBV7-6 and TRBJ2-1; a weak D match, TRBD1 (6 bases). The V gene lost 5 bases and the J gene lost 6 bases, with 11 bases spanning the gap. This CDR3 contains 13 residues. CDR1 and CDR2 (germline): SGHVS, FNYEAQ. The CDR3, as DNA: TGTGCCAGCAGCCCCGGGACAAGCAATGAGCAGTTCTTC. It codes for CASSPGTSNEQFF.

This clone was observed a few times. The chain links TRBV12-3 or TRBV12-4 to TRBJ1-2; unclear D gene. Deletions cut 8 bases from V and 5 bases from J, with 9 bases between. This CDR3 spans 11 amino acids. CDR3 sequence (DNA): TGTGCCAGCTGGAGGGAATATGGCTACACCTTC. Protein product: CASWREYGYTF.

The chain combines TRBV28 with TRBJ1-5; no clear D gene. V dropped 11 bases and J dropped 6 bases, with 17 bases sitting between them. The CDR3 runs 13 residues. The V gene's germline CDR1 is MDHEN and CDR2 SYDVKM. The CDR3 loop reads CAVDRGISQPQHF. In DNA, the CDR3 is TGTGCCGTCGACCGGGGAATTAGTCAGCCCCAGCATTTT.

The rearrangement links TRBV15 to TRBJ2-5, with TRBD1 as a possible D gene (5 bases). The CDR3 totals 13 residues. Germline CDR1 LNHNV, CDR2 YYDKDF (reference sequence). V gave up 4 bases and J gave up 5 bases, with 11 bases separating them. CDR3 residues: CATSNRRVETQYF. In nucleotides, the CDR3 is TGTGCCACCAGCAACCGCAGGGTGGAGACCCAGTACTTC.

The sample holds one count of this clone. This CDR3 is CASSWRQGGGNTEAFF. CDR3 nucleotides: TGTGCCAGCAGCTGGAGACAGGGAGGAGGGAACACTGAAGCTTTCTTT. The V gene is TRBV5-6, the J gene TRBJ1-1, with 7 bases identical to TRBD1. The length of the CDR3 is 16 residues. CDR1 SGHDT and CDR2 YYEEEE come from the germline V gene. The junction had 9 bases not matched to a gene; V was cut back by 3 bases and J by 1 base.

In its sample, this clone was seen a few times. V and J are TRBV19 and TRBJ1-2; no clear D gene. The CDR3 covers 12 residues. Germline lookup yields CDR1 LNHDA and CDR2 SQIVND (reference sequence). Trimming took 5 bases from V and 4 from J, leaving 8 bases between them. The CDR3: CASSADIYGYTF. Written as DNA, the CDR3 is TGTGCCAGTAGTGCCGACATCTATGGCTACACCTTC.

This clone came up once. V gene TRBV10-3 combines with J gene TRBJ1-1, with 11 positions matching TRBD1. J was trimmed by 6 bases and V by 5 bases; bases with no gene match: 5. The germline CDR1 and CDR2 sequences are ENHRY and SYGVKD. This CDR3 region has 14 residues. The CDR3 DNA reads TGTGCCATCAGTCGAGGACAGGGGGCGGCTGAAGCTTTCTTT. Translating it yields CAISRGQGAAEAFF.

J is TRBJ1-1 and V is TRBV18; 7 nucleotides agree with TRBD1. Per germline, CDR1 KGHSH and CDR2 LQKENI. There are 14 residues in the CDR3. V lost 5 bases to trimming and J lost 3 bases; unmatched junction nucleotides: 6. CDR3: CASSEFTGDTEAFF. The CDR3 DNA reads as TGTGCCAGCTCAGAGTTTACAGGGGACACTGAAGCTTTCTTT.

J is TRBJ1-1 and V is TRBV12-3 or TRBV12-4; 7 nucleotides match TRBD1. The CDR3 length is 13 residues. Trimming took 1 base from V and 8 from J; bases not matched to a gene: 4. The CDR3 DNA reads as TGTGCCAGCAGTTTAGGAGGGACAGCCGAAGCTTTCTTT. It codes for CASSLGGTAEAFF.

This chain links TRBV10-2 with TRBJ1-3; 11 bases map to TRBD1. This CDR3 is 13 amino acids long. The V and J ends lost 6 bases and 7 bases, in that order; junction bases with no gene match: 2. The germline gives CDR1 WSHSY, CDR2 SAAADI. CDR3 in amino acids: CASSGQGANTIYF. The CDR3 DNA is TGCGCCAGCAGCGGACAGGGGGCGAACACCATATATTTT.

This chain joins TRBV27 and TRBJ2-7; TRBD1 agrees at 10 bases. V lost 3 bases to trimming and J lost 7 bases; unmatched junction nucleotides: 6. This CDR3 is built from 14 residues. Germline CDR1 MNHEY, CDR2 SMNVEV (reference sequence). CDR3 sequence reads: CASSFRTGGYEQYF. DNA for the CDR3: TGTGCCAGCAGTTTTAGGACAGGGGGTTATGAGCAGTACTTC.

CDR3 in DNA: TGTGCCAGCAGGTTGGGACTTCTCAACACCGGGGAGCTGTTTTTT. This encodes CASRLGLLNTGELFF. This rearrangement joins TRBV6-5 to TRBJ2-2, with a weak D call TRBD2 (6 bases). Germline V gives CDR1 MNHEY, CDR2 SVGAGI. This CDR3 spans 15 amino acids. The germline V and J ends were trimmed by 6 bases and 2 bases, with 13 bases remaining between them.

The chain carries TRBV5-1 and TRBJ2-1; possibly TRBD2 for D (5 bases). V was clipped by 0 bases and J by 0 bases, with 10 bases between them. Germline values: CDR1 SGHRS, CDR2 YFSETQ. CDR3 size: 16 residues. This CDR3 reads CASSLAGVSSYNEQFF. The CDR3 nucleotides read TGCGCCAGCAGCTTGGCCGGGGTAAGCTCCTACAATGAGCAGTTCTTC.

The rearrangement uses TRBV27 and TRBJ1-1, with unresolved D. V dropped 2 bases and J dropped 1 base, with 8 bases sitting between them. The germline V gene encodes CDR1 MNHEY and CDR2 SMNVEV (reference sequence). CDR3 size: 14 residues. The CDR3 sequence: CASSLGQSNTEAFF. The CDR3 nucleotides read TGTGCCAGCAGTTTAGGGCAATCGAACACTGAAGCTTTCTTT.

The chain carries TRBV2 and TRBJ1-6; D not resolved. CDR3 size: 16 residues. Germline V gene lookup returns CDR1 SNHLY and CDR2 FYNNEI. The V end lost 1 base, the J end lost 0 bases, and 7 bases lay between the germline ends. The CDR3 here is CASSEGRSSYNSPLHF. The CDR3 coding sequence is TGTGCCAGCAGTGAAGGTCGGAGCTCCTATAATTCACCCCTCCACTTT.

The gene calls are TRBV9 and TRBJ2-6, with D possibly matching TRBD2 (5 bases). Trimming shortened V by 0 bases and J by 1 base, and 11 bases separated the two germline ends. Germline CDR1 SGDLS, CDR2 YYNGEE. There are 17 residues in the CDR3. The CDR3 region is CASSVDLSGSGANVLTF. DNA of the CDR3: TGTGCCAGCAGCGTAGACTTAAGCGGATCTGGGGCCAACGTCCTGACTTTC.

The rearrangement joins TRBV5-6 to TRBJ1-1; D unresolved. CDR1 is SGHDT, CDR2 YYEEEE, per germline. CDR3 length: 16 residues. V was shortened by 0 bases and J by 5 bases, with 17 bases between the two germline ends. CDR3 region: CASSLDGRVSGTEAFF. Here the CDR3 DNA reads TGTGCCAGCAGCTTGGACGGGAGAGTTTCGGGTACTGAAGCTTTCTTT.

This sequence joins TRBV30 and TRBJ2-7; D call uncertain. Germline V gene sequence: CDR1 GTSNPN, CDR2 SVGIG (reference sequence). There are 10 residues in the CDR3. V shed 5 bases and J shed 7 bases, with 9 bases lying between them. CDR3 DNA sequence: TGTGCCTGGTCCGGTGAGGAGCAGTACTTC. This gives the protein CAWSGEEQYF. Variable domain in full (rest from reference TRBV30 and TRBJ2-7): SQTIHQWPATLVQPVGSPLSLECTVEGTSNPNLYWYRQAAGRGLQLLFYSVGIGQISSEVPQNLSASRPQDRQFILSSKKLLLSDSGFYLCAWSGEEQYFGPGTRLTVT.

The gene calls are TRBV27 and TRBJ1-2; 7 positions agree with TRBD1. The CDR3 covers 17 residues. From germline, CDR1 is MNHEY and CDR2 SMNVEV (reference sequence). V was pared by 4 bases and J by 4 bases, with 15 bases of the junction left unmatched. The CDR3 here is CASSSKPGQVVSYGYTF. Written as DNA, the CDR3 is TGTGCCAGCAGTTCAAAACCCGGACAGGTAGTTAGCTATGGCTACACCTTC.